This TCR beta chain came from a study of cytomegalovirus exposure and HLA in healthy donors. Donors came from a validation cohort of fewer than 150 subjects, distinct from the first 666-subject cohort. The CDR3 runs 15 residues. The V end was cut by 0 bases, the J end by 2 bases, with 7 bases between. Germline V gene sequence: CDR1 LNHNV, CDR2 YYDKDF (reference sequence). Study-wide results and limits: For cytomegalovirus status, the classifier reportedly gave diagnoses with high specificity and sensitivity.

Only in-frame clones appear in the TCRdb table, and some are missing; sequencing was by immunoSEQ multiplex PCR. The table includes roughly 120,000 clones, roughly nine tenths detected once. Details on this clone: Its antigen is undetermined.

V usage is TRBV15 and J usage is TRBJ1-4; D ambiguous. Source material: PBMCs. This sequence was found in a man between 18 and 29 years old in good health and CMV-seropositive. This CDR3 is CATSRDRSTNEKLFF. CDR3 bases: TGTGCCACCAGCAGAGATCGTTCTACTAATGAAAAACTGTTTTTT.